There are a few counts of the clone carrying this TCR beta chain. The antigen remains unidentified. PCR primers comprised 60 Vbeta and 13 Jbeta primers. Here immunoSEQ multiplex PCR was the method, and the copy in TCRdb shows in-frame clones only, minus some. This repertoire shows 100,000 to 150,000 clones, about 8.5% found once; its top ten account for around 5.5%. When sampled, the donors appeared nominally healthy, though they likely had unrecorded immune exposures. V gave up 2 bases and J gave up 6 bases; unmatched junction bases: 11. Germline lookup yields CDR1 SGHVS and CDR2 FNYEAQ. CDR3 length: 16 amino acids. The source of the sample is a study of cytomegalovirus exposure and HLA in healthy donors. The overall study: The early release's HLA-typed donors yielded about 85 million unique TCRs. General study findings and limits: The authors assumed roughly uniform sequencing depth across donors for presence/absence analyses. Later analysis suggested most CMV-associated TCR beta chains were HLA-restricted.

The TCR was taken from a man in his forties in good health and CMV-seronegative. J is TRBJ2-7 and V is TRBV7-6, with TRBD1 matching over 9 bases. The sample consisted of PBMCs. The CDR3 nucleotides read TGTGCCAGCAGCTTAAAATTCGGGACAGGGATACGCGAGCAGTACTTC. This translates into CASSLKFGTGIREQYF.